The 17 T cell receptor beta chains listed next were all sequenced from one sample in a study of blood T cell repertoires in COVID-19. Sequencing was performed with immunoSEQ multiplex PCR; in TCRdb, only in-frame clones are kept and a portion is missing. The table includes about 230,000 clones, roughly 85% detected once. Sequencing was carried out using peripheral blood. These receptors came from a woman aged 70-85 years with active or convalescent COVID-19.

V usage is TRBV5-1 and J usage is TRBJ2-1; D may be TRBD1 (5 bases). The CDR3 extends over 13 amino acids. With 5 bases removed from V and 2 bases from J, the gap between germline ends came to 8 bases. Germline-derived CDR1 and CDR2 are SGHRS and YFSETQ. The CDR3 bases are TGCGCCAGCAGGCCAGGGCCCTACAATGAGCAGTTCTTC. It translates to CASRPGPYNEQFF.

CDR3 coding DNA: TGTGCCAGCAGTGCAGAGGCCAGGGGCCAGCCCCAGCATTTT. Translating it yields CASSAEARGQPQHF. The chain joins TRBV6-4 to TRBJ1-5; possible D gene TRBD1, 6 bases. This CDR3 spans 14 amino acids. The V end lost 4 bases, the J end lost 7 bases, and 14 bases lay between the germline ends. Germline V gene lookup returns CDR1 MRHNA and CDR2 SNTAGT.

The rearrangement joins TRBV27 to TRBJ1-1; D gene unclear. V gave up 3 bases and J gave up 5 bases, with 16 bases separating them. This CDR3 comprises 15 residues. Germline V gives CDR1 MNHEY, CDR2 SMNVEV (reference sequence). CDR3 amino acids: CASSFSEGTWTEAFF. CDR3 DNA: TGTGCCAGCAGTTTTTCGGAGGGAACATGGACTGAAGCTTTCTTT.

This chain joins TRBV7-6 and TRBJ2-2, with D unclear. Germline CDR1 reads SGHVS; CDR2 reads FNYEAQ. The CDR3 extends over 13 amino acids. Trimming removed 1 base at V and 3 bases at J, with 3 bases between. The CDR3 DNA follows: TGTGCCAGCAGCTTAGTCTACACCGGGGAGCTGTTTTTT. Amino acids: CASSLVYTGELFF.

This rearrangement joins TRBV27 to TRBJ1-2, with TRBD1 matching 7 bases. The junction had 13 bases not matched to a gene; V was cut back by 6 bases and J by 3 bases. The CDR3 runs 16 residues. CDR1 MNHEY and CDR2 SMNVEV come from the germline V gene (reference sequence). This CDR3 reads CASRYGGWQGDYGYTF. CDR3 sequence (DNA): TGTGCCAGCAGGTATGGGGGCTGGCAGGGGGACTATGGCTACACCTTC.

The chain combines TRBV15 with TRBJ2-5; no clear D gene. The length of the CDR3 is 14 residues. The germline V and J ends were trimmed by 1 base and 1 base, with 7 bases remaining between them. The germline gives CDR1 LNHNV, CDR2 YYDKDF (reference sequence). Written as DNA, the CDR3 is TGTGCCACCAGCAGAGTAACTTTCCAAGAGACCCAGTACTTC. The encoded protein is CATSRVTFQETQYF.

V and J are TRBV11-2 and TRBJ2-2; D is possibly TRBD2 (5 bases). The CDR3 totals 12 residues. Trimming removed 6 bases at V and 6 bases at J, with 8 bases between. Looked up from germline, CDR1 is SGHAT and CDR2 is FQNNGV. The CDR3 bases are TGTGCCAGCAGGAGGGATCCCGGGGAGCTGTTTTTT. As protein: CASRRDPGELFF.

This sequence joins TRBV18 and TRBJ2-3; 10 bases are a match to TRBD2. The CDR3 covers 17 residues. V dropped 1 base and J dropped 0; count of bases not matched to a gene: 4. Germline CDR1 KGHSH, CDR2 LQKENI. In DNA form, the CDR3 reads TGTGCCAGCTCACCACTGGGACTAGCGTTGAGCACAGATACGCAGTATTTT. Translated, it gives CASSPLGLALSTDTQYF.

The rearrangement uses TRBV28 and TRBJ2-7; D possibly corresponds to TRBD2 (7 bases). CDR3 size: 15 residues. Germline lookup yields CDR1 MDHEN and CDR2 SYDVKM. The ends were cut back, 3 bases at V and 4 bases at J, with 16 bases in the middle. CDR3 sequence (DNA): TGTGCCAGCAGTTTCGTAGGGGCGGGGGCTTACGAGCAGTACTTC. This codes for CASSFVGAGAYEQYF.

In its sample, this clone was seen many times. The chain couples TRBV2 to TRBJ2-7, with D unclear. CDR3 length: 12 amino acids. The germline V gene encodes CDR1 SNHLY and CDR2 FYNNEI. Deletions cut 7 bases from V and 4 bases from J, with 11 bases between. The CDR3 here is CASTSPRYEQYF. For the CDR3, the DNA is TGTGCCAGCACTTCCCCCAGGTACGAGCAGTACTTC.

The chain has TRBV6-5 and TRBJ1-5; D ambiguous. This CDR3 is 15 amino acids long. Germline CDR1 MNHEY, CDR2 SVGAGI. Trimming left V 7 bases short and J 9 bases short, with 22 bases between. CDR3 nucleotide sequence: TGTGCCAGCATCCATGGTCAGAAAACCCCCCGGCCCCAGCATTTT. It codes for CASIHGQKTPRPQHF.

This clone showed up many times. The chain employs TRBV7-2 and TRBJ2-3, with 8 positions matching TRBD2. J was trimmed by 6 bases and V by 0 bases; bases with no gene match: 8. The CDR3 extends over 16 amino acids. CDR1 is SGHTA, CDR2 FQGNSA, per germline. The CDR3 sequence is CASSLALAGPFDTQYF. CDR3 nucleotides: TGTGCCAGCAGCTTAGCTCTAGCGGGCCCTTTTGATACGCAGTATTTT.

This chain joins TRBV4-1 and TRBJ2-5; D possibly corresponds to TRBD2 (5 bases). The germline CDR1 and CDR2 sequences are MGHRA and YSYEKL. CDR3 length: 15 residues. The V end was cut by 4 bases, the J end by 5 bases, with 17 bases between. CDR3 sequence reads: CASSPRGSEMETQYF. CDR3 in DNA: TGCGCCAGCAGCCCCCGTGGTAGCGAGATGGAGACCCAGTACTTC.

The rearrangement links TRBV5-4 to TRBJ2-2, with D possibly TRBD1 on 7 matching bases. The CDR3 loop spans 15 amino acids. Germline V lookup: CDR1 SGHNT, CDR2 YYREEE (reference sequence). Trimming removed 4 bases at V and 6 bases at J, with 16 bases between. DNA for the CDR3: TGTGCCAGCAGCCGCGCCGGGGGACAGCCCGGGGAGCTGTTTTTT. Translating it yields CASSRAGGQPGELFF.

V gene TRBV7-6 combines with J gene TRBJ1-1; D not certain. V was shortened by 4 bases and J by 5 bases, with 11 bases between the two germline ends. CDR3 length: 13 residues. Germline assignment: CDR1 SGHVS and CDR2 FNYEAQ. CDR3 sequence: CASSSQDKTEAFF. The CDR3 nucleotides are TGTGCCAGCAGCTCCCAAGACAAAACTGAAGCTTTCTTT. Based on the CDR3 plus reference TRBV7-6 and TRBJ1-1, the full variable domain is GAGVSQSPRYKVTKRGQDVALRCDPISGHVSLYWYRQALGQGPEFLTYFNYEAQQDKSGLPNDRFSAERPEGSISTLTIQRTEQRDSAMYRCASSSQDKTEAFFGQGTRLTVV.

The chain is built from TRBV7-9 and TRBJ2-1; 7 positions match TRBD2. Germline values: CDR1 SEHNR, CDR2 FQNEAQ (reference sequence). V lost 1 base, J lost 7 bases, and 1 base stayed unmatched. The CDR3 totals 13 residues. The CDR3 sequence is CASSLVGGNEQFF. The CDR3 DNA reads as TGTGCCAGCAGCTTAGTCGGGGGGAATGAGCAGTTCTTC.

The rearrangement joins TRBV7-8 to TRBJ1-5, with D unresolved. CDR3 length: 14 amino acids. Germline lookup yields CDR1 SGHVS and CDR2 FQNEAQ. Trimming left V 4 bases short and J 4 bases short, with 11 bases between. The CDR3 spells CASSYQALNQPQHF. The CDR3 bases are TGTGCCAGCAGCTACCAGGCTTTGAATCAGCCCCAGCATTTT.